This T cell receptor beta chain was retrieved from a study of cytomegalovirus exposure and HLA in healthy donors. While unrecorded immune exposures were likely, the donors were nominally healthy when sampled. As for this clone: What it binds is unknown.

Both 60 Vbeta primers and 13 Jbeta primers went into the PCR. The method was immunoSEQ multiplex PCR; TCRdb's version includes in-frame clones alone and lacks a portion of them. The top ten clones hold less than 4% of a sample with some 190,000 clones, almost 75% of them seen once. Whole-study findings and limits: Common viral pathogens (according to a later analysis) appeared linked to several of the most significant clusters. The study assumed roughly uniform donor sequencing depth for presence/absence analyses. In most subjects, TCR beta sequences reportedly gave accurate predictions of HLA-A and HLA-B alleles.

The TCR sequence derives from a woman in her 30s in good health and CMV-seropositive. The specimen was PBMCs.

The DNA for the CDR3 is TGTGCCAGCTATCCAGGGCTCGAACTATATGGCTACACCTTC. Amino acids: CASYPGLELYGYTF. The chain joins TRBV2 to TRBJ1-2; D perhaps matches TRBD1 (5 bases). V lost 8 bases and J lost 5, with 18 bases in between. Germline V CDR1 and CDR2: SNHLY, FYNNEI. The CDR3 consists of 14 residues.